A single T cell receptor beta chain is shown here with its context. Its target is unknown. The CDR3 extends over 14 amino acids. Germline CDR1 is MGHRA and CDR2 is YSYEKL. The ends were cut back, 0 bases at V and 3 bases at J, with 9 bases in the middle. Naivety among CD8 cells was defined by CD45RO negativity and positive CCR7 selection, thereby excluding terminally differentiated effector memory CD45RA+ cells. This entry is derived from a study of shared clonotypes between healthy human individuals. Study-wide points: Clonotype sharing among the donors was expected to vary with sequencing depth.

The authors ran the assay at deep level. An approximately 200 ng quantity of DNA, 32,000 or so T cell genomes, went into the sorted-subset replicate PCRs. Here immunoSEQ multiplex PCR was the method, and the copy in TCRdb shows in-frame clones only, minus some. The sample records around 610,000 clones, roughly 95% being singletons. The source is a woman in her thirties in good health. Material for sequencing was naive CD8+ T cells sorted from blood. V gene TRBV4-1 combines with J gene TRBJ2-7; D is unresolved. The CDR3 DNA sequence: TGCGCCAGCAGCCAAGATCTAGGATACTACGAGCAGTACTTC. Residues: CASSQDLGYYEQYF.